This T cell receptor (beta chain) was retrieved from a study of cytomegalovirus exposure and HLA in healthy donors. The V segment lost 2 bases and the J segment 2 bases; nucleotides outside the gene matches: 13. Germline V CDR1 and CDR2: SGHDT, YYEEEE. This CDR3 is 17 amino acids long. Assay: immunoSEQ multiplex PCR; the TCRdb copy retains only in-frame clones and omits some. The sample lists more than 140,000 clones; about 89% were seen once. V and J are TRBV5-6 and TRBJ2-7; TRBD2 matches at 7 bases. Sequencing was done on a sample of PBMCs. The receptor was isolated from a woman younger than 30 in good health and CMV-seropositive. The CDR3 here is CASSFRSGWNVAYEQYF. DNA of the CDR3: TGTGCCAGCAGCTTCCGTAGCGGGTGGAACGTAGCCTACGAGCAGTACTTC.